The sequence of this T cell receptor beta chain was determined in a study of molecular identifiers for immune sequencing clone quantification. This clonotype was seen at least ten times. Its target is unknown. Study-level results: Clonotypes topping 20 RNA copies carried over 98% of effector molecules but under 1% of naive ones.

Each CDR3 protein gets one entry after TCRdb re-called the PCR reads with MiXCR. The sample has about 630,000 distinct CDR3 sequences; about 25% are singletons. Unmatched junction bases numbered 13, after V lost 6 bases and J lost 5 bases. Germline loops: CDR1 MDHEN, CDR2 SYDVKM. This CDR3 contains 16 residues. The CD8+CD4-CCR7+CD45RA+ phenotype defined the sorted naive CD8 T cells. The chain recombines TRBV28 with TRBJ2-5; 9 nucleotides align to TRBD1. This clonotype was sampled from a human donor in good health. Some libraries in this study had Jurkat cell RNA spiked in. Material: naive CD8+ T cells from blood, with Jurkat cell RNA spiked in. Subset given: FACS-sorted CD8+CD4-CCR7+CD45RA+ naive T cells. CDR3 sequence reads: CASSSTPGQGRETQYF. CDR3 DNA: TGTGCCAGCAGCTCAACCCCGGGACAGGGACGGGAGACCCAGTACTTC.